This TCR beta chain was observed in a study of tissue T cells after allogeneic stem cell transplantation. CDR3 sequences, V/J genes, frequencies and template counts came from survey-depth TCRbeta sequencing. Data came from immunoSEQ multiplex PCR; TCRdb stores just in-frame clones and leaves some out. Of under 25,000 clones in the sample, just under 75% are singletons; the top ten hold under 0.75%. Overall study results and limits: TCR repertoires tracked anatomic similarity, regardless of disease or transplant status. Shared clones across patients were few; motif clustering revealed tissue-specific shared signatures.

CDR1 and CDR2 from the germline V gene are NSQYPW and LRSPGD (reference sequence). This CDR3 comprises 15 residues. Trimming at V came to 0 bases and at J to 6 bases, leaving 4 bases not matched to a gene. Note on this clone: Antigen: not known. Germline and genes: mouse. The read ends 1 residue shy of where the CDR3 ends; the end is completed using the germline J gene.

This clonotype was sampled from a female BALB/c mouse in good health. The strain's MHC haplotype is H2-d. Sequencing was carried out using spleen. The chain is built from TRBV1 and TRBJ2-5; 9 positions match TRBD2. The CDR3 loop reads CTCSADGGTGDTQYF. The CDR3 DNA, read in part, is TGCACCTGCAGTGCAGATGGGGGGACTGGGGACACCCAGTAC. Supplemented by reference TRBV1 and TRBJ2-5, the full variable domain reads VTLLEQNPRWRLVPRGQAVNLRCILKNSQYPWMSWYQQDLQKQLQWLFTLRSPGDKEVKSLPGADYLATRVTDTELRLQVANMSQGRTLYCTCSADGGTGDTQYFGPGTRLLVL.